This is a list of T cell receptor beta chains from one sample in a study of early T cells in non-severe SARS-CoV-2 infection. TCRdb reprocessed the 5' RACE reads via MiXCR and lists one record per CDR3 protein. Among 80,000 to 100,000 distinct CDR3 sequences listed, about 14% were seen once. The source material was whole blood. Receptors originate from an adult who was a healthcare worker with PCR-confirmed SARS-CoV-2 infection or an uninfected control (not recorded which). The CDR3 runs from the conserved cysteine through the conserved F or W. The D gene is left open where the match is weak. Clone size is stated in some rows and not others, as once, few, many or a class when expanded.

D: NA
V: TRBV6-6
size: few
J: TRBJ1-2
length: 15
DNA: TGTGCCAGCAGTTCTGTTTTGACAGTTGGCTATGGCTACACCTTC
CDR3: CASSSVLTVGYGYTF

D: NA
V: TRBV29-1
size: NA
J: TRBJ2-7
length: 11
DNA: TGCAGCGCCGAGACACCCCGGGAGCAGTACTTC
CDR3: CSAETPREQYF

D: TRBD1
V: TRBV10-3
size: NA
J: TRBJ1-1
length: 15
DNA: TGTGCCATCAGACCCGGGACAGTCGAGAACACTGAAGCTTTCTTT
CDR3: CAIRPGTVENTEAFF

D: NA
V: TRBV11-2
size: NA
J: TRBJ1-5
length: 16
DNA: TGTGCCAGCAGCTTATCTGGAAATGCGAAAGATCAGCCCCAGCATTTT
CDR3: CASSLSGNAKDQPQHF

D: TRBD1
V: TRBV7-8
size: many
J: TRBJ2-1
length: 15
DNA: TGTGCCAGCAGAAAGGGACAGGGGGCTTACAATGAGCAGTTCTTC
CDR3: CASRKGQGAYNEQFF

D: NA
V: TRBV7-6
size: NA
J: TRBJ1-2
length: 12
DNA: TGTGCCAGCAGCTCCGGTGACTATGGCTACACCTTC
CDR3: CASSSGDYGYTF

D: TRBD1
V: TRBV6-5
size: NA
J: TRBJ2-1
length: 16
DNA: TGTGCCAGCAGCCGTACCCAGGGGGCCGCCTACAATGAGCAGTTCTTC
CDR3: CASSRTQGAAYNEQFF

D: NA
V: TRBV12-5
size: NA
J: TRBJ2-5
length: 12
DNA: TGTGCTAGTGGTTTGGAGCGAGAGACCCAGTACTTC
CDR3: CASGLERETQYF

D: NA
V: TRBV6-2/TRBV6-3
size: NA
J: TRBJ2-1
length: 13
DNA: TGTGCCAGCATCTCAAAGGGGGAAAATGAGCAGTTCTTC
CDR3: CASISKGENEQFF

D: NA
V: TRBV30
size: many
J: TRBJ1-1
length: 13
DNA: TGTGCCTGGAGTGTACGGGTAGGCACTGAAGCTTTCTTT
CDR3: CAWSVRVGTEAFF

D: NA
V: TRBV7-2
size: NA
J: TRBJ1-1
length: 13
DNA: TGTGCCAGCAGCCCTAGACAGCTAACTGAAGCTTTCTTT
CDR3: CASSPRQLTEAFF

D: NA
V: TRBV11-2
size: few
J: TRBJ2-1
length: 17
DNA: TGTGCCAGCAGCCTCAATCTCCACGCGAGCTCCTACAATGAGCAGTTCTTC
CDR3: CASSLNLHASSYNEQFF

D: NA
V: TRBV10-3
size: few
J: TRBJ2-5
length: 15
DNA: TGTGCCATCAGTGAGCCGACTAGGTCTCCAGAGACCCAGTACTTC
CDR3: CAISEPTRSPETQYF

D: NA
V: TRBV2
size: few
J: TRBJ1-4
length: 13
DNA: TGTGCCAGCAAAGATGATAGGGTTGAAAAACTGTTTTTT
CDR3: CASKDDRVEKLFF

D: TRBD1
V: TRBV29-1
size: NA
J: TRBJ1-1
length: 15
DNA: TGCAGCGTTGCCGACAGGGGAATCGTGAACACTGAAGCTTTCTTT
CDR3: CSVADRGIVNTEAFF

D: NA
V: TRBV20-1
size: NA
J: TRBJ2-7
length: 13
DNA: TGCAGTGCTAGAGACGACAGTTACTACGAGCAGTACTTC
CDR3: CSARDDSYYEQYF

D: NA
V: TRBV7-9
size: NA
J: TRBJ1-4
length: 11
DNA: TGTGCCAGCAGCCGTCAAGAAAAACTGTTTTTT
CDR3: CASSRQEKLFF

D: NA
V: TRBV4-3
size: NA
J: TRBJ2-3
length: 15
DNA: TGCGCCAGCAGCCAATTGGGGTATAGTACAGATACGCAGTATTTT
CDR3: CASSQLGYSTDTQYF

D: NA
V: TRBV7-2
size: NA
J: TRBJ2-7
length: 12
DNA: TGTGCCAGCAGACTCGACAGCTACGAGCAGTACTTC
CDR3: CASRLDSYEQYF

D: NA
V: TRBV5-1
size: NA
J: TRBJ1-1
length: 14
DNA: TGCGCCAGCAGCTTGGGCAGGGGAGCCACTGAAGCTTTCTTT
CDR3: CASSLGRGATEAFF

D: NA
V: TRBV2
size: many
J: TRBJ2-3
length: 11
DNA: TGTGCCAGCACTCGAACTGATACGCAGTATTTT
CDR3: CASTRTDTQYF

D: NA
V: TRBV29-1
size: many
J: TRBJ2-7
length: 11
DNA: TGCAGCGTAGGGGAGTCCTACGAGCAGTACTTC
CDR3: CSVGESYEQYF